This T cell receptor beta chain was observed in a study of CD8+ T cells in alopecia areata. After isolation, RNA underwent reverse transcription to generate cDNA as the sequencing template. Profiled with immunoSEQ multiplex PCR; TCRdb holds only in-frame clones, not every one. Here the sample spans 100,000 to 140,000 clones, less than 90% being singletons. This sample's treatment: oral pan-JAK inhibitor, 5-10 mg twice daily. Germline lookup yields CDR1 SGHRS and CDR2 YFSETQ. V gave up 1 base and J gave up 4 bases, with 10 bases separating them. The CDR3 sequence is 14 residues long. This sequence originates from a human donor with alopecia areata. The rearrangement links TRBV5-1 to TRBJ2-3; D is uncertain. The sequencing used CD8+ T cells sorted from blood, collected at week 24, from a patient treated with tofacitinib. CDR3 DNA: TGCGCCAGCAGCTTGTTCCAGGAAGCAGATACGCAGTATTTT. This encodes CASSLFQEADTQYF.